Below are 8 T cell receptor beta chains sequenced from a single sample in a study of Tregs in tolerant kidney transplant recipients. Profiling relied on immunoSEQ multiplex PCR, and the TCRdb table lists in-frame clones only, not all of them. This table holds about 110,000 clones, roughly 89% found once. Material: CD4+ T cells from blood, obtained before the transplant. The receptors originated from a human donor who received a combined kidney and bone marrow transplant.

The chain combines TRBV11-2 with TRBJ2-7; D is unresolved. The CDR3 covers 13 residues. CDR1 is SGHAT and CDR2 is FQNNGV in the germline V gene. V lost 1 base to trimming and J lost 6 bases, with 10 bases between them. In DNA form, the CDR3 reads TGTGCCAGCAGCTTAGCCCGGTATAGCGAGCAGTACTTC. It is translated as CASSLARYSEQYF.

The chain is built from TRBV7-9 and TRBJ2-3; 8 nucleotides match TRBD2. From germline, CDR1 is SEHNR and CDR2 FQNEAQ (reference sequence). With V trimmed by 5 bases and J by 0 bases, 4 bases remained unmatched. The CDR3 contains 15 residues. The CDR3 reads CASSEIAGSTDTQYF. In DNA form, the CDR3 reads TGTGCCAGCAGCGAAATAGCGGGGAGCACAGATACGCAGTATTTT.

This clone is a singleton in its sample. The CDR3 nucleotides are TGTGCCAGCAGCTTAGCGGCTTCCCTCGGCACAGATACGCAGTATTTT. Its protein is CASSLAASLGTDTQYF. The chain employs TRBV7-6 and TRBJ2-3; D is undetermined. From germline, CDR1 is SGHVS and CDR2 FNYEAQ. Deletions cut 0 bases from V and 1 base from J, with 11 bases between. The CDR3 sequence is 16 residues long.

This chain joins TRBV28 and TRBJ2-7; D is possibly TRBD1 (5 bases). Per the germline V gene, CDR1 is MDHEN and CDR2 is SYDVKM. The germline V and J ends were trimmed by 3 bases and 3 bases, with 12 bases remaining between them. The length of the CDR3 is 14 residues. The CDR3 region is CASSLGQPLYEQYF. CDR3 sequence (DNA): TGTGCCAGCAGTTTGGGGCAGCCTCTCTACGAGCAGTACTTC.

The V gene is TRBV7-2, the J gene TRBJ2-7, with D possibly being TRBD2 (6 bases). CDR1 and CDR2 from the germline V gene are SGHTA and FQGNSA. This CDR3 spans 13 amino acids. Between the trimmed V and J ends, which lost 5 bases and 0 bases, there was a span of 8 bases. The CDR3 DNA reads TGTGCCAGCAGCCGGGGGAGCTCCTACGAGCAGTACTTC. This encodes CASSRGSSYEQYF.

The gene calls are TRBV6-1 and TRBJ2-7, with a possible D match to TRBD1 (5 bases). Germline V gene lookup returns CDR1 MNHNS and CDR2 SASEGT. The germline V and J ends were trimmed by 6 bases and 0 bases, with 15 bases remaining between them. This CDR3 has 15 amino acids. Here the CDR3 reads CASRDLGVASYEQYF. In nucleotides, the CDR3 is TGTGCCAGCAGGGACCTAGGGGTCGCCTCCTACGAGCAGTACTTC.

This chain uses TRBV18 with TRBJ2-2, with a possible D match to TRBD1 (6 bases). This CDR3 is 17 amino acids long. V lost 0 bases to trimming and J lost 7 bases, with 18 bases between them. Germline-derived CDR1 and CDR2 are KGHSH and LQKENI. The CDR3, as DNA: TGTGCCAGCTCACCACCTTCGACACAGGGACGGAACGGGGAGCTGTTTTTT. This sequence encodes CASSPPSTQGRNGELFF. Full variable domain (missing parts from reference TRBV18 and TRBJ2-2): NAGVMQNPRHLVRRRGQEARLRCSPMKGHSHVYWYRQLPEEGLKFMVYLQKENIIDESGMPKERFSAEFPKEGPSILRIQQVVRGDSAAYFCASSPPSTQGRNGELFFGEGSRLTVL.

The rearrangement links TRBV5-1 to TRBJ2-5; possibly TRBD1 for D (7 bases). The CDR3 has 16 residues. Germline-derived CDR1 and CDR2 are SGHRS and YFSETQ. V shed 3 bases and J shed 5 bases, with 20 bases lying between them. CDR3 DNA: TGCGCCAGCAGCTGGGGAGCTACAGGGGACTCGGAGACCCAGTACTTC. Encoded protein: CASSWGATGDSETQYF.